Following are 3 T cell receptor beta chains from one sample sequenced in a study of cytotoxic CD8 clonotypes in ibrutinib-treated CLL. Generated by immunoSEQ multiplex PCR, the TCRdb table keeps only in-frame clones and is missing some. The repertoire holds about 140,000 clones, with 80% as singletons. The sequencing used PBMCs, collected after 36 months of ibrutinib treatment. These TCRs come from a human donor with chronic lymphocytic leukemia.

The chain links TRBV5-1 to TRBJ2-1; TRBD2 is a possible D gene (6 bases). The germline V and J ends were trimmed by 4 bases and 5 bases, with 13 bases remaining between them. The germline V gene has CDR1 SGHRS and CDR2 YFSETQ. The CDR3 runs 14 residues. CDR3: CASSPIRRDNEQFF. Here the CDR3 DNA reads TGCGCCAGCAGCCCCATTAGGAGGGACAATGAGCAGTTCTTC.

As for this clone: Distinct nucleotide sequences in the sample also encode this CDR3. The rearrangement links TRBV5-1 to TRBJ2-2, with TRBD1 identical over 9 bases. The V gene's germline CDR1 is SGHRS and CDR2 YFSETQ. After removal of 4 bases from V and 3 bases from J, the junction contained 4 bases not matched to a gene. The CDR3 covers 15 residues. The CDR3 coding sequence is TGCGCCAGCAGCCTCGGGACAGGGTACACCGGGGAGCTGTTTTTT. This gives the protein CASSLGTGYTGELFF. Drawing the rest from reference TRBV5-1 and TRBJ2-2, the complete variable domain is KAGVTQTPRYLIKTRGQQVTLSCSPISGHRSVSWYQQTPGQGLQFLFEYFSETQRNKGNFPGRFSGRQFSNSRSEMNVSTLELGDSALYLCASSLGTGYTGELFFGEGSRLTVL.

The chain employs TRBV7-9 and TRBJ2-3; a possible D gene is TRBD1 (6 bases). The CDR3 has 17 amino acids. Trimming pared 5 bases from V and 3 bases from J, leaving 21 bases between. Germline CDR1 SEHNR, CDR2 FQNEAQ (reference sequence). The DNA of the CDR3 is TGTGCCAGCAGCGGGGCAGGGGTAGTTAGGGCAACAGATACGCAGTATTTT. It yields the protein CASSGAGVVRATDTQYF. Full variable domain (missing parts from reference TRBV7-9 and TRBJ2-3): DTGVSQNPRHKITKRGQNVTFRCDPISEHNRLYWYRQTLGQGPEFLTYFQNEAQLEKSRLLSDRFSAERPKGSFSTLEIQRTEQGDSAMYLCASSGAGVVRATDTQYFGPGTRLTVL.